This TCR beta chain was retrieved from a study of OX40 agonist ivuxolimab in advanced cancers. Broader study findings: Nonresponders included some who also had low normalized T-cell clonal expansion.

TCRdb keeps only in-frame clones here, not all; method: immunoSEQ multiplex PCR. This table holds under 100,000 clones, roughly 89% found once. On this clone: Its specificity is unknown.

The CDR3 sequence is 15 residues long. After removal of 2 bases from V and 7 bases from J, the junction contained 6 bases not matched to a gene. CDR1 and CDR2 from the germline V gene are LNHNV and YYDKDF (reference sequence). The sequence was obtained from an adult with an advanced solid tumor such as melanoma, head and neck, liver or kidney cancer. The chain recombines TRBV15 with TRBJ2-1; 9 bases are a match to TRBD1. The material sequenced was CD4+ or CD8+ T cells sorted from blood, taken in a trial of the OX40 agonist ivuxolimab. The CDR3 region has the DNA TGTGCCACCAGCAGACCGGGACAGGGTAGTAATGAGCAGTTCTTC. Its protein product is CATSRPGQGSNEQFF.